This TCR beta chain came from a study of PD-1 blockade in classical Hodgkin lymphoma. Every patient experienced relapse after autologous stem cell transplantation, and brentuximab vedotin exposure varied. Here immunoSEQ multiplex PCR was the method, and the copy in TCRdb shows in-frame clones only, minus some. The repertoire holds roughly 28,000 clones, with about 78% as singletons. Germline loops: CDR1 MNHNY, CDR2 SVGAGI (reference sequence). This CDR3 is 14 amino acids long. Trimming removed 8 bases from V and 1 base from J, with 11 bases in between. This sequence joins TRBV6-6 and TRBJ1-4; D is undetermined. The sequenced sample was peripheral blood mononuclear cells (PBMCs), obtained before the second cycle of nivolumab. This clonotype originated in a human donor with classical Hodgkin lymphoma. The CDR3 region has the DNA TGTGCCAGCGGGCCAAGGGTAACTAATGAAAAACTGTTTTTT. It translates to CASGPRVTNEKLFF.